Listed here are 26 T cell receptor beta chains from one sample, sequenced in a study of early T cells in non-severe SARS-CoV-2 infection. TCRdb itself ran the 5' RACE reads through MiXCR, one entry per CDR3 protein. The data contain some 80,000 distinct CDR3 sequences, 12% of them singletons. This material consisted of whole blood, taken at baseline. These receptors came from an adult who was a healthcare worker with PCR-confirmed SARS-CoV-2 infection or an uninfected control (not recorded which). The donor label of this sample is uncertain.

This chain links TRBV2 with TRBJ1-2; D call uncertain. Trimming removed 7 bases at V and 5 bases at J, with 20 bases between. CDR1 is SNHLY and CDR2 is FYNNEI in the germline V gene. This CDR3 spans 15 amino acids. The CDR3 reads CASTLSEGVLYGYTF. The CDR3 DNA follows: TGTGCCAGCACCCTCTCCGAAGGAGTCTTATATGGCTACACCTTC.

This clonotype was seen a handful of times. The CDR3 here is CASSQDAGTAYSYNSPLHF. The CDR3 DNA sequence: TGTGCCAGCAGTCAAGACGCCGGGACAGCATACTCCTATAATTCACCCCTCCACTTT. The chain recombines TRBV6-2 or TRBV6-3 with TRBJ1-6; the match to TRBD1 covers 7 bases. V trimming: 5 bases; J trimming: 0 bases; junction bases outside the gene matches: 13. The CDR3 is made up of 19 amino acids. CDR1 is MNHEY and CDR2 is SVGEGT in the germline V gene.

This clonotype occurred many times. This rearrangement joins TRBV19 to TRBJ1-5, with 7 positions matching TRBD1. Trimming removed 6 bases from V and 6 bases from J; junction bases left unmatched: 5. The CDR3 spans 13 residues. Germline-derived CDR1 and CDR2 are LNHDA and SQIVND (reference sequence). CDR3 sequence reads: CASSDRVRQPQHF. CDR3 coding DNA: TGTGCCAGTAGCGACAGGGTTCGTCAGCCCCAGCATTTT.

This clonotype was counted between two and nine times. The chain has TRBV7-8 and TRBJ2-1; 10 bases are shared with TRBD2. V lost 5 bases to trimming and J lost 4 bases; unmatched junction nucleotides: 5. Germline loops: CDR1 SGHVS, CDR2 FQNEAQ. The CDR3 is made up of 15 amino acids. This chain's CDR3 is CASSKGLALYNEQFF. The CDR3 region has the DNA TGTGCCAGCAGCAAGGGACTAGCGCTTTACAATGAGCAGTTCTTC.

The chain joins TRBV18 to TRBJ1-1; D not resolved. Trimming removed 4 bases from V and 1 base from J, with 7 bases in between. Germline lookup yields CDR1 KGHSH and CDR2 LQKENI. The CDR3 extends over 13 amino acids. CDR3 loop: CASSLDANTEAFF. The CDR3 nucleotides read TGTGCCAGCTCACTGGATGCGAACACTGAAGCTTTCTTT.

This clonotype was seen only a few times. The chain combines TRBV30 with TRBJ2-3; weak D call: TRBD1 (5 bases). The germline V gene encodes CDR1 GTSNPN and CDR2 SVGIG (reference sequence). This CDR3 is 16 amino acids long. Trimming cost V 7 bases and J 6 bases, with 26 bases left between them. The CDR3 sequence: CAFRAGKFLVFDTQYF. CDR3 sequence (DNA): TGTGCCTTCCGGGCAGGGAAATTCCTGGTCTTCGATACGCAGTATTTT. The full variable domain, completed using reference TRBV30 and TRBJ2-3, is SQTIHQWPATLVQPVGSPLSLECTVEGTSNPNLYWYRQAAGRGLQLLFYSVGIGQISSEVPQNLSASRPQDRQFILSSKKLLLSDSGFYLCAFRAGKFLVFDTQYFGPGTRLTVL.

This clonotype was seen only a few times. The rearrangement links TRBV7-7 to TRBJ2-3; unclear D gene. Germline loops: CDR1 SSHAT, CDR2 FNYEAQ (reference sequence). The V end lost 1 base, the J end lost 7 bases, and 6 bases lay between the germline ends. There are 12 residues in the CDR3. The DNA for the CDR3 is TGTGCCAGCAGCTTAGGAGTGCATACGCAGTATTTT. It encodes CASSLGVHTQYF.

This clonotype was picked up many times. The rearrangement joins TRBV18 to TRBJ1-5; D not resolved. V lost 3 bases, J lost 0 bases, and 12 bases lay in between. This CDR3 is 16 amino acids long. Germline V lookup: CDR1 KGHSH, CDR2 LQKENI. CDR3 in DNA: TGTGCCAGCTCACCCCGACAAGGAAATAGCAATCAGCCCCAGCATTTT. As protein: CASSPRQGNSNQPQHF.

This clonotype was recorded a few times. In nucleotides, the CDR3 is TGTGCCAGCAGTGCCATCATAGACGATCCGAATTCACCCCTCCACTTT. Its translation is CASSAIIDDPNSPLHF. This rearrangement joins TRBV6-4 to TRBJ1-6, with unresolved D. The V end was cut by 4 bases, the J end by 7 bases, with 17 bases between. The germline V gene encodes CDR1 MRHNA and CDR2 SNTAGT. The CDR3 is 16 residues long.

This clonotype was seen a few times. The V and J genes are TRBV11-2 and TRBJ2-5; D is unclear. The CDR3 is made up of 14 amino acids. Germline CDR1 reads SGHAT; CDR2 reads FQNNGV. V was pared by 1 base and J by 0 bases, with 6 bases between. As DNA, the CDR3 is TGTGCCAGCAGCTTAGCCAGCTACCAAGAGACCCAGTACTTC. As protein: CASSLASYQETQYF. The full variable domain, completed using reference TRBV11-2 and TRBJ2-5, is EAGVAQSPRYKIIEKRQSVAFWCNPISGHATLYWYQQILGQGPKLLIQFQNNGVVDDSQLPKDRFSAERLKGVDSTLKIQPAKLEDSAVYLCASSLASYQETQYFGPGTRLLVL.

In its sample, this clonotype was seen many times. V and J are TRBV5-1 and TRBJ1-4; D gene unclear. The CDR3 length is 11 residues. Germline assignment: CDR1 SGHRS and CDR2 YFSETQ. V was trimmed by 10 bases and J by 8 bases, leaving 12 bases between them. The CDR3 DNA is TGCGCCTACGACCAAGAAGAAAAACTGTTTTTT. Its protein is CAYDQEEKLFF.

This clonotype occurred a few times. The chain is built from TRBV4-1 and TRBJ2-5, with TRBD2 matching over 7 bases. J lost 4 bases, V lost 1 base, and 9 bases had no gene match. CDR3 length: 16 residues. Germline V gene data show CDR1 as MGHRA and CDR2 as YSYEKL. CDR3 bases: TGCGCCAGCAGCCAAGGGGTTGGAACGGGAGGAGAGACCCAGTACTTC. Residues: CASSQGVGTGGETQYF.

This clonotype showed up just a few times. The rearrangement links TRBV11-2 to TRBJ1-3, with D hard to call. The CDR3 consists of 15 residues. Germline CDR1 SGHAT, CDR2 FQNNGV. Deletions cut 5 bases from V and 4 bases from J, with 15 bases between. The CDR3 sequence: CASSPLSGSGNTIYF. As DNA, the CDR3 is TGTGCCAGCAGCCCGCTATCGGGGTCCGGAAACACCATATATTTT.

For the CDR3, the DNA is TGTGCCAGCAGCCCGGCGAGTTTTGATGAGCAGTTCTTC. Its translation: CASSPASFDEQFF. The rearrangement joins TRBV6-6 to TRBJ2-1; D gene ambiguous. CDR3 length: 13 amino acids. From germline, CDR1 is MNHNY and CDR2 SVGAGI (reference sequence). V shed 6 bases and J shed 8 bases, with 14 bases lying between them.

There are a few counts of this clonotype. The CDR3 bases are TGCAGTGCTAACCCCGGGACTAGCGGGGGTCATGAGCAGTTCTTC. Its translation: CSANPGTSGGHEQFF. V and J are TRBV20-1 and TRBJ2-1; TRBD2 matches 14 bases. The CDR3 spans 15 residues. Germline CDR1 and CDR2: DFQATT and SNEGSKA (reference sequence). The J segment lost 8 bases and the V segment lost 4 bases, leaving 7 bases of the junction unmatched.

The CDR3 loop reads CASSMGLAGADTQYF. CDR3 sequence (DNA): TGTGCCAGCAGCATGGGACTAGCGGGGGCAGATACGCAGTATTTT. The V and J genes are TRBV11-2 and TRBJ2-3; 14 bases line up with TRBD2. Trimming at V came to 5 bases and at J to 4 bases, leaving 2 bases not matched to a gene. Per the germline V gene, CDR1 is SGHAT and CDR2 is FQNNGV. The CDR3 runs 15 residues.

There are a few counts of this clonotype. The chain links TRBV12-3 or TRBV12-4 to TRBJ1-2; D gene unclear. This CDR3 spans 14 amino acids. The V end was cut by 3 bases, the J end by 2 bases, with 10 bases between. The CDR3 region is CASSFGLRNYGYTF. The CDR3 DNA is TGTGCCAGCAGTTTTGGTTTGAGGAACTATGGCTACACCTTC.

There are a few counts of this clonotype. The chain links TRBV6-2 or TRBV6-3 to TRBJ2-3, with D perhaps matching TRBD2 (6 bases). The CDR3 length is 15 residues. Germline values: CDR1 MNHEY, CDR2 SVGEGT. V lost 0 bases, J lost 4 bases, and 11 bases lay in between. The CDR3 sequence: CASSYSPLAADTQYF. In nucleotides, the CDR3 is TGTGCCAGCAGTTACTCGCCCTTAGCGGCAGATACGCAGTATTTT.

The table lists this clonotype with many counts. CDR3 amino acids: CASSETGNSPLHF. The CDR3 coding sequence is TGTGCCAGCAGTGAAACAGGGAATTCACCCCTCCACTTT. The rearrangement uses TRBV2 and TRBJ1-6; perhaps TRBD1 as D (6 bases). CDR3 length equals 13 residues. CDR1 and CDR2 (germline): SNHLY, FYNNEI. Trimming removed 2 bases from V and 7 bases from J, with 6 bases in between. The full variable domain, rest sourced from reference TRBV2 and TRBJ1-6, is EPEVTQTPSHQVTQMGQEVILRCVPISNHLYFYWYRQILGQKVEFLVSFYNNEISEKSEIFDDQFSVERPDGSNFTLKIRSTKLEDSAMYFCASSETGNSPLHFGNGTRLTVT.

This clonotype was picked up many times. V gene TRBV4-1 combines with J gene TRBJ1-6; possible D gene TRBD1, 5 bases. Trimming cost V 4 bases and J 0 bases, with 10 bases left between them. The germline gives CDR1 MGHRA, CDR2 YSYEKL. The CDR3 runs 16 residues. The CDR3 coding sequence is TGCGCCAGCAGCCCCAAGGACACCTCCTATAATTCACCCCTCCACTTT. Translation gives CASSPKDTSYNSPLHF.

This clonotype was detected ten times or more. The V gene is TRBV19, the J gene TRBJ1-4; 7 bases match TRBD1. The V and J ends lost 4 bases and 4 bases, in that order; junction bases with no gene match: 6. The CDR3 runs 15 residues. Per germline, CDR1 LNHDA and CDR2 SQIVND (reference sequence). This CDR3 is CASSRPGQINEKLFF. The CDR3 coding sequence is TGTGCCAGTAGTAGGCCGGGACAGATTAATGAAAAACTGTTTTTT.

The chain carries TRBV29-1 and TRBJ2-3; 7 bases are a match to TRBD2. The CDR3 is made up of 12 amino acids. Germline-derived CDR1 and CDR2 are SQVTM and ANQGSEA. V dropped 3 bases and J dropped 8; count of bases not matched to a gene: 5. The CDR3 DNA reads as TGCAGCGTTGAGCGACTAGCAGGTACGCAGTATTTT. It yields the protein CSVERLAGTQYF.

The chain couples TRBV29-1 to TRBJ2-1; D possibly corresponds to TRBD2 (6 bases). This CDR3 region has 13 residues. V was pared by 7 bases and J by 0 bases, with 10 bases between. Germline V gene sequence: CDR1 SQVTM, CDR2 ANQGSEA. For the CDR3, the DNA is TGCAGCGGGAGGAGGGGCTCCTACAATGAGCAGTTCTTC. Its protein is CSGRRGSYNEQFF.

This clonotype was recorded at least ten times. The chain links TRBV27 to TRBJ1-2, with D perhaps matching TRBD1 (5 bases). In germline, CDR1 is MNHEY, CDR2 SMNVEV (reference sequence). There are 17 residues in the CDR3. V was cut by 0 bases and J by 2 bases, with 16 bases left in between. CDR3 in DNA: TGTGCCAGCAGTTTATCTCCCTCATCGACAGCCAACTATGGCTACACCTTC. It specifies CASSLSPSSTANYGYTF.

The chain links TRBV6-6 to TRBJ2-1; 13 nucleotides align to TRBD2. The germline V gene encodes CDR1 MNHNY and CDR2 SVGAGI (reference sequence). V lost 5 bases and J lost 0; bases outside the gene matches: 13. The CDR3 is 20 residues long. The CDR3, as DNA: TGTGCCAGCAGTCTAAAGCGGACTAGCGGGAGTTCGTTCTCCTACAATGAGCAGTTCTTC. Protein sequence: CASSLKRTSGSSFSYNEQFF.

This clonotype was counted a few times. This sequence joins TRBV12-3 or TRBV12-4 and TRBJ2-5; D may be TRBD1 or TRBD2 (5 bases each). The CDR3 extends over 15 amino acids. V shed 0 bases and J shed 2 bases, with 10 bases lying between them. CDR3 in amino acids: CASSLAGDQQETQYF. As DNA, the CDR3 is TGTGCCAGCAGTTTAGCTGGGGACCAACAAGAGACCCAGTACTTC.